The 5 T cell receptor beta chains below come from one sample, sequenced in a study of shared clonotypes between healthy human individuals (dated by TCRdb to about 2020). Libraries were constructed by the immunoSEQ multiplex PCR assay. TCRdb stores this immuneACCESS table with in-frame sequences only. Part of the clones is absent; in the studies checked, under half of the shortfall reflects unresolved V genes, and no reason is known for the rest. Recorded for this sample are 1.5 million to 2.5 million clones; less than 95% of them occurred a single time. In total, the top ten clones hold under 1.5% of the sample. For the CD8 naive samples, CD45RO-negative cells were positively selected for CCR7, yielding a CD45RA+CCR7+ population from which TemRA cells were excluded. Sequenced: naive CD8+ T cells sorted from blood. Reading the label with the study, this specimen's cell subset or site is: CD45RA+CCR7+. The receptors stem from a man between 18 and 35 years old in good health.

The chain links TRBV4-3 to TRBJ2-7; tentatively, D is TRBD1 (6 bases). This CDR3 has 16 amino acids. The V and J ends lost 3 bases and 4 bases respectively, with 19 bases between them. CDR1 is LGHNA, CDR2 YSLEER, per germline. The CDR3 here is CASSHFYGGEGYEQYF. In nucleotides, the CDR3 is TGCGCCAGCAGCCACTTCTATGGGGGCGAGGGGTACGAGCAGTACTTC.

V gene TRBV4-3 combines with J gene TRBJ2-3, with TRBD2 matching 9 bases. Unmatched junction bases numbered 6, after V lost 1 base and J lost 4 bases. This CDR3 is built from 16 residues. Germline CDR1 reads LGHNA; CDR2 reads YSLEER. This CDR3 is CASSQVLAGPADTQYF. The CDR3 nucleotides are TGCGCCAGCAGCCAAGTCCTAGCGGGACCCGCAGATACGCAGTATTTT.

The chain's CDR3 is CASSLRSGPLEKLFF. The CDR3 coding sequence is TGTGCCAGCAGCTTACGGTCAGGCCCCCTTGAAAAACTGTTTTTT. The rearrangement uses TRBV7-6 and TRBJ1-4; no clear D gene. Per the germline V gene, CDR1 is SGHVS and CDR2 is FNYEAQ. V shed 2 bases and J shed 7 bases, with 14 bases lying between them. The CDR3 is 15 amino acids.

V gene TRBV29-1 combines with J gene TRBJ1-2; 7 nucleotides align to TRBD1. The V gene's germline CDR1 is SQVTM and CDR2 ANQGSEA. There are 14 residues in the CDR3. After removal of 0 bases from V and 6 bases from J, the junction contained 7 bases not matched to a gene. The CDR3 region is CSVEDYRGPNGYTF. CDR3 nucleotides: TGCAGCGTTGAAGATTACAGGGGTCCCAATGGCTACACCTTC.

The DNA of the CDR3 is TGCGCCAGCAGTGAGTCCCTAGGGAACACCTACGAGCAGTACTTC. Encoded protein: CASSESLGNTYEQYF. The rearrangement links TRBV10-1 to TRBJ2-7; D remains unclear. Per the germline V gene, CDR1 is WNHNN and CDR2 is SYGVQD (reference sequence). The V end was cut by 0 bases, the J end by 2 bases, with 11 bases between. The CDR3 runs 15 residues.